The clone carrying this T cell receptor beta chain turned up a few times. Repertoires were generated with immunoSEQ multiplex PCR, while TCRdb's copy carries only in-frame clones and drops some. The table lists over 50,000 clones, over 80% of them singletons. This sample stems from a study of T cells in localized non-small cell lung cancer. V shed 4 bases and J shed 4 bases, with 10 bases lying between them. Germline assignment: CDR1 MNHNS and CDR2 SASEGT. This CDR3 has 13 residues. The source was peripheral blood mononuclear cells, collected before any cancer treatment. This chain joins TRBV6-1 and TRBJ2-5, with D possibly TRBD1 on 5 matching bases. The receptor comes from a man aged 40 to 69 with stage III lung adenocarcinoma. The CDR3 is CASSGAGLETQYF. Written as DNA, the CDR3 is TGTGCCAGCAGTGGAGCAGGGTTAGAGACCCAGTACTTC.